A selection of T cell receptor beta chains follows, all from one sample in a study of T cells after yellow fever vaccination. TCRdb itself ran the 5' RACE reads through MiXCR, one entry per CDR3 protein. The table has 300,000 to 450,000 distinct CDR3 sequences, around 6.5% seen once. Specimen: PBMCs, collected 5 days after the yellow fever booster vaccination. Every receptor here comes from a man aged 25-45 years who received the YFV17D yellow fever vaccine. The CDR3 runs from the conserved cysteine through the conserved F or W. Fields, in order: D gene, J gene, clone size, V gene, CDR3 protein, CDR3 DNA. A D gene is named only where the DNA matches it firmly. Rows may omit the clone size; those that give it use once, few, many or a size class.

D gene: -
J gene: TRBJ2-7
clone size: few
V gene: TRBV9
CDR3 protein: CASSVGRFERPAREQYF
CDR3 DNA: TGTGCCAGCAGCGTAGGAAGGTTTGAGAGGCCAGCTCGCGAGCAGTACTTC

D gene: TRBD2
J gene: TRBJ2-1
clone size: few
V gene: TRBV20-1
CDR3 protein: CSASGDGVAGTSGYNEQFF
CDR3 DNA: TGCAGTGCTAGCGGGGATGGGGTTGCCGGGACTAGCGGTTACAATGAGCAGTTCTTC

D gene: TRBD1
J gene: TRBJ2-6
clone size: -
V gene: TRBV5-4
CDR3 protein: CASSWEWTGLTGANVLTF
CDR3 DNA: TGTGCCAGCAGCTGGGAGTGGACAGGGTTAACTGGGGCCAACGTCCTGACTTTC

D gene: -
J gene: TRBJ2-5
clone size: many
V gene: TRBV6-2/TRBV6-3
CDR3 protein: CASSPFRDSRETQYF
CDR3 DNA: TGTGCCAGCAGCCCCTTCAGGGACTCCCGGGAGACCCAGTACTTC

D gene: -
J gene: TRBJ2-2
clone size: -
V gene: TRBV3-1
CDR3 protein: CAICLDLFVASNTGELFF
CDR3 DNA: TGTGCCATCTGTTTGGATCTGTTTGTGGCATCGAACACCGGGGAGCTGTTTTTT

D gene: TRBD1
J gene: TRBJ2-3
clone size: -
V gene: TRBV28
CDR3 protein: CAFCNAGTGSGTQYF
CDR3 DNA: TGTGCCTTCTGTAACGCCGGGACAGGATCTGGTACGCAGTATTTT

D gene: TRBD1
J gene: TRBJ2-1
clone size: many
V gene: TRBV5-1
CDR3 protein: CASSSRDRVYNEQFF
CDR3 DNA: TGCGCCAGCAGCAGCCGGGACAGGGTGTACAATGAGCAGTTCTTC

D gene: -
J gene: TRBJ2-2
clone size: many
V gene: TRBV7-2
CDR3 protein: CASSRRQDAGELFF
CDR3 DNA: TGTGCCAGCAGCCGTAGACAGGATGCCGGGGAGCTGTTTTTT

D gene: -
J gene: TRBJ1-6
clone size: -
V gene: TRBV5-4
CDR3 protein: CASSLWQGLGSPLHF
CDR3 DNA: TGTGCCAGCAGCTTGTGGCAGGGGCTCGGATCACCCCTCCACTTT

D gene: TRBD2
J gene: TRBJ2-3
clone size: few
V gene: TRBV5-1
CDR3 protein: CASSRTSGSDTQYF
CDR3 DNA: TGCGCCAGCAGCCGGACTAGCGGGTCAGATACGCAGTATTTT

D gene: -
J gene: TRBJ1-5
clone size: -
V gene: TRBV28
CDR3 protein: CASSLFWDPEDQPQHF
CDR3 DNA: TGTGCCAGCAGCCTATTTTGGGACCCGGAGGATCAGCCCCAGCATTTT

D gene: TRBD2
J gene: TRBJ2-2
clone size: -
V gene: TRBV12-5
CDR3 protein: CASGFKLAGNTGELFF
CDR3 DNA: TGTGCTAGTGGCTTTAAACTAGCGGGGAACACCGGGGAGCTGTTTTTT

D gene: -
J gene: TRBJ2-7
clone size: few
V gene: TRBV3-1
CDR3 protein: CASSPPTRTYEQYF
CDR3 DNA: TGTGCCAGCAGCCCCCCTACTCGAACCTACGAGCAGTACTTC

D gene: -
J gene: TRBJ1-2
clone size: few
V gene: TRBV4-3
CDR3 protein: CASSHSAVNYGYTF
CDR3 DNA: TGCGCCAGCAGCCATTCCGCAGTCAACTATGGCTACACCTTC

D gene: TRBD2
J gene: TRBJ2-3
clone size: many
V gene: TRBV12-3/TRBV12-4
CDR3 protein: CASSRGASGIQDTQYF
CDR3 DNA: TGTGCCAGCAGTCGCGGGGCTAGCGGGATTCAAGATACGCAGTATTTT

D gene: -
J gene: TRBJ2-2
clone size: few
V gene: TRBV20-1
CDR3 protein: CSARDLFRGGTGELFF
CDR3 DNA: TGCAGTGCTAGAGATCTTTTTCGGGGAGGCACCGGGGAGCTGTTTTTT

D gene: -
J gene: TRBJ2-1
clone size: many
V gene: TRBV7-3
CDR3 protein: CASSLSGLADKQFF
CDR3 DNA: TGTGCCAGCAGCTTAAGTGGGCTAGCCGATAAGCAGTTCTTC

D gene: -
J gene: TRBJ1-1
clone size: many
V gene: TRBV6-2/TRBV6-3
CDR3 protein: CAGNEGLDTEAFF
CDR3 DNA: TGTGCCGGAAACGAGGGACTGGACACTGAAGCTTTCTTT

D gene: -
J gene: TRBJ1-5
clone size: few
V gene: TRBV20-1
CDR3 protein: CSASGRPSNQPQHF
CDR3 DNA: TGCAGTGCTAGCGGCAGGCCCTCTAATCAGCCCCAGCATTTT

D gene: -
J gene: TRBJ2-5
clone size: few
V gene: TRBV7-9
CDR3 protein: CASSPPSGPQETQYF
CDR3 DNA: TGTGCCAGCAGCCCCCCCAGCGGGCCCCAAGAGACCCAGTACTTC